The rows below give T cell receptor beta chains drawn from one sample of a study of CXCR3-negative and CXCR3-positive naive CD8 T cells. Following a re-call of the 5' RACE reads, TCRdb has one entry per CDR3 protein and lacks DNA. Here the sample table reports some 140,000 distinct CDR3 sequences. Material for sequencing was naive CXCR3+ CD8+ T cells from blood. The origin of the receptors is a human donor in good health. Some clones in this sample may be carry-over from other donors' samples. Each CDR3 is given with its conserved first and last residue.

v_gene: TRBV6-5; j_gene: TRBJ2-7; CDR3aa: CASSSAVNYEQYF
v_gene: TRBV20-1; j_gene: TRBJ2-7; CDR3aa: CSARVVGGTPYEQYF
v_gene: TRBV13; j_gene: TRBJ2-3; CDR3aa: CASSPGVSSTDTQYF
v_gene: TRBV6-2/TRBV6-3; j_gene: TRBJ2-1; CDR3aa: CDSSSLAGKSFVEQFF
v_gene: TRBV7-3; j_gene: TRBJ2-3; CDR3aa: CASSLPGLAGEVDTQYF
v_gene: TRBV7-9; j_gene: TRBJ2-7; CDR3aa: CASSPTGTFSYEQYF
v_gene: TRBV7-9; j_gene: TRBJ2-3; CDR3aa: CASSTQLEDTQYF
v_gene: TRBV11-2; j_gene: TRBJ2-1; CDR3aa: CASSLVTSDEQFF
v_gene: TRBV29-1; j_gene: TRBJ1-2; CDR3aa: CSGASYGEGDGYTF
v_gene: TRBV9; j_gene: TRBJ2-1; CDR3aa: CASSDLYADRNEQFF
v_gene: TRBV7-9; j_gene: TRBJ2-7; CDR3aa: CASRSGSRYEQYF
v_gene: TRBV29-1; j_gene: TRBJ1-1; CDR3aa: CSGYSNTEAFF
v_gene: TRBV7-9; j_gene: TRBJ2-7; CDR3aa: CASSPSPTITGEQYF
v_gene: TRBV25-1; j_gene: TRBJ1-1; CDR3aa: CASSYRGTEAFF
v_gene: TRBV7-3; j_gene: TRBJ2-3; CDR3aa: CASSHAPTTSSTDTQYF
v_gene: TRBV10-3; j_gene: TRBJ2-2; CDR3aa: CATGTSGGAFLGELFF
v_gene: TRBV19; j_gene: TRBJ2-1; CDR3aa: CASSITGLGADEQFF
v_gene: TRBV20-1; j_gene: TRBJ1-2; CDR3aa: CSARPRANYGYTF
v_gene: TRBV20-1; j_gene: TRBJ2-7; CDR3aa: CSARGQNYEQYF
v_gene: TRBV29-1; j_gene: TRBJ2-2; CDR3aa: CSVDRAGADTGELFF
v_gene: TRBV18; j_gene: TRBJ1-1; CDR3aa: CASSPEGTSLNTEVFF
v_gene: TRBV5-6; j_gene: TRBJ2-1; CDR3aa: CASSTGLDRINEQFF
v_gene: TRBV7-9; j_gene: TRBJ2-7; CDR3aa: CASSPSRGVTYEQYF
v_gene: TRBV6-2/TRBV6-3; j_gene: TRBJ2-1; CDR3aa: CASSYQAGVSYNEQFF
v_gene: TRBV5-1; j_gene: TRBJ2-1; CDR3aa: CASSLVLAGGSSYNEQFF
v_gene: TRBV11-1; j_gene: TRBJ2-3; CDR3aa: CASSSLLQADTQYF
v_gene: TRBV5-1; j_gene: TRBJ2-1; CDR3aa: CASHTERVDNEQFF
v_gene: TRBV12-3/TRBV12-4; j_gene: TRBJ2-5; CDR3aa: CASIPTGFAVETQYF